This TCR beta chain was sequenced for a study of regulatory T cells in long-lasting Graves disease. As for time point: newly diagnosed GD, antithyroid drugs for less than 3 months. Scientists built the TCR library using RNA that was extracted from PBMCs. Library construction for TCR beta used iRepertoire HTBI primers and Arm-PCR of CDR3 regions. Authors' methods: Samples jointly harbored 55 to 75 TRBV and approximately 15 TRBJ segments. Each CDR3 protein is one row after TCRdb ran MiXCR on the multiplex PCR reads. TCRdb's processing, not the authors', yielded these V and J calls. The data show some 500,000 distinct CDR3 sequences, with about 16% seen just once and 25% held by the top ten. This clonotype was seen repeatedly, ten times or more. V shed 4 bases and J shed 8 bases, with 18 bases lying between them. Germline CDR1 DFQATT, CDR2 SNEGSKA (reference sequence). CDR3 length: 15 residues. This sample also belongs to another study, concerning T cells in Graves' hyperthyroidism and ophthalmopathy.

The sequence derives from a middle-aged woman with Graves disease. The sequenced sample was peripheral blood mononuclear cells (PBMCs), obtained at new diagnosis, from a patient treated with antithyroid drugs. The V call is TRBV20-1, the J call TRBJ1-6; possible D gene TRBD1, 6 bases. CDR3 loop: CSAIRGGGEDSPLHF. The CDR3 bases are TGCAGTGCTATCAGGGGAGGAGGGGAGGATTCACCCCTCCACTTT.